This TCR beta chain is from a study of blood T cell repertoires in COVID-19. Study-wide background: The United States, Italy and Spain supplied acute and convalescent COVID-19 samples.

Per the original methods: Reference gene primers were amplified, and this amplification served to estimate nucleated cell counts. The repertoire was sequenced with immunoSEQ multiplex PCR; TCRdb's copy has only in-frame clones and lacks some. The V and J calls and the clone size are those of that table, but D and trimming were determined from the DNA. The sample yields 60,000 to 75,000 clones, about 86% seen once. Trimming took 6 bases from V and 5 from J, leaving 14 bases between them. This CDR3 comprises 14 residues. Germline CDR1 is LNHDA and CDR2 is SQIVND (reference sequence). Material for sequencing was peripheral blood. The rearrangement uses TRBV19 and TRBJ1-5, with D unclear. The clonotype was recovered from a human donor in a cohort sampled during active COVID-19. The CDR3 coding sequence is TGTGCCAGTAGACCGGGTCCCACTTATCAGCCCCAGCATTTT. Translating gives CASRPGPTYQPQHF.